The present TCR beta chain was sequenced within a study of Graves' ophthalmopathy and Graves' hyperthyroidism. CDR1 MNHEY and CDR2 SVGEGT come from the germline V gene. After removal of 2 bases from V and 5 bases from J, the junction contained 2 bases not matched to a gene. The CDR3 is 13 residues long. This clonotype came up many times. TCR beta CDR3 regions were amplified from RNA transcripts. HTBI primers served in a first-round RT-PCR, which a second-round multiplex PCR followed. Via MiXCR, TCRdb re-called the multiplex PCR reads, giving one row per CDR3 protein. The sample records about 620,000 distinct CDR3 sequences, about a fifth being singletons. The PBMCs used were ones drawn from 10 ml of fresh peripheral blood.

The origin of this receptor is a woman under 30 with stable Graves' hyperthyroidism. Some clones in this sample may be carry-over from other donors' samples. The sequenced material came from peripheral blood. The genes are TRBV6-2 or TRBV6-3 and TRBJ2-7; 8 bases agree with TRBD1. CDR3 DNA: TGTGCCAGCAGTTACCGGACAGGGAACGAGCAGTACTTC. Residues: CASSYRTGNEQYF.